This T cell receptor beta chain was obtained from a study of T cells in Graves' hyperthyroidism and ophthalmopathy. Thyroid ultrasound, orbital computed tomography, clinical symptoms, and serum thyroxine and TRAb underpinned diagnoses. A few counts support this clonotype. Its antigen is as yet unknown. Trimming took off 2 bases at V and 1 base at J, with 16 bases between the two ends. This CDR3 is 17 amino acids long. Germline CDR1 MNHEY, CDR2 SVGEGT. Study results and caveats: It was a median around 6 months before onset that the model predicted ophthalmopathy.

Using RNA transcripts as the source, TCR beta CDR3 regions were amplified. The TCR CDR3 first-round RT-PCR relied on the HTBI primer set. MiXCR, run by TCRdb on the multiplex PCR reads, gives a single entry per CDR3 protein. This table holds a few hundred thousand distinct CDR3 sequences, around a sixth found once. The source of this sequence is a woman in her twenties or thirties with Graves' hyperthyroidism. What was sequenced was blood. The V gene is TRBV6-2 or TRBV6-3, the J gene TRBJ2-3; tentative D call: TRBD2 (6 bases). The CDR3 DNA reads TGTGCCAGCAGTTACCTCCTAGCGAGAGGGGGCACAGATACGCAGTATTTT. Residues: CASSYLLARGGTDTQYF.